These T cell receptor beta chains were read from a single sample in a study of PD-1 blockade in classical Hodgkin lymphoma. Profiling relied on immunoSEQ multiplex PCR, and the TCRdb table lists in-frame clones only, not all of them. The sample lists some 30,000 clones, 60% to 75% occurring once. The material sequenced was peripheral blood mononuclear cells (PBMCs), taken before the second cycle of nivolumab. The receptor set was obtained from a human donor with classical Hodgkin lymphoma. Each CDR3 is given with its conserved first and last residue. Fields, in order: V gene, J gene, CDR3 protein.

v_gene: TRBV6-5
j_gene: TRBJ1-6
CDR3aa: CASSLGLGYSPLHF

v_gene: TRBV2
j_gene: TRBJ2-1
CDR3aa: CASKGGGAQEQFF

v_gene: TRBV6-5
j_gene: TRBJ2-1
CDR3aa: CASSYSESPYNEQFF

v_gene: TRBV2
j_gene: TRBJ2-7
CDR3aa: CAGKPGLAPSEQYF

v_gene: TRBV9
j_gene: TRBJ2-5
CDR3aa: CASSVSSGGRETQYF

v_gene: TRBV28
j_gene: TRBJ1-4
CDR3aa: CASSLIWSTNEKLFF

v_gene: TRBV30
j_gene: TRBJ1-5
CDR3aa: CAWSRARGGALNQPQHF

v_gene: TRBV19
j_gene: TRBJ1-5
CDR3aa: CASTERQGNQPQHF

v_gene: TRBV19
j_gene: TRBJ2-1
CDR3aa: CASSYLGNEQFF

v_gene: TRBV25-1
j_gene: TRBJ1-6
CDR3aa: CASREDRVNSPLHF

v_gene: TRBV30
j_gene: TRBJ1-5
CDR3aa: CAWSGGTDQPQHF

v_gene: TRBV11-3
j_gene: TRBJ2-1
CDR3aa: CASSFEPSGGLEEQFF

v_gene: TRBV6-1
j_gene: TRBJ2-2
CDR3aa: CASRPERGGNGELFF

v_gene: TRBV5-1
j_gene: TRBJ1-3
CDR3aa: CASSLGFSGNTIYF

v_gene: TRBV2
j_gene: TRBJ1-6
CDR3aa: CASSGLQGGNSPLHF

v_gene: TRBV19
j_gene: TRBJ2-1
CDR3aa: CASSFLRLAGGVNEQFF

v_gene: TRBV19
j_gene: TRBJ1-2
CDR3aa: CASSILSGTRSGGYTF

v_gene: TRBV7-6
j_gene: TRBJ2-2
CDR3aa: CASSLGAGGTGELFF

v_gene: TRBV28
j_gene: TRBJ2-5
CDR3aa: CASSLSGALGETQYF

v_gene: TRBV7-2
j_gene: TRBJ1-2
CDR3aa: CASSEAAGNGYTF

v_gene: TRBV5-5
j_gene: TRBJ2-2
CDR3aa: CASTEDRWTGELFF

v_gene: TRBV7-2
j_gene: TRBJ2-1
CDR3aa: CASRGRPANEQFF

v_gene: TRBV5-1
j_gene: TRBJ2-3
CDR3aa: CASSQSGGTDTQYF

v_gene: TRBV10-1
j_gene: TRBJ2-2
CDR3aa: CASSAGTGTGELFF

v_gene: TRBV4-2
j_gene: TRBJ1-2
CDR3aa: CASSLGRSNYGYTF

v_gene: TRBV5-1
j_gene: TRBJ2-3
CDR3aa: CASSLARTSGGRDTQYF

v_gene: TRBV7-6
j_gene: TRBJ2-3
CDR3aa: CASSLAASLVDTQYF

v_gene: TRBV28
j_gene: TRBJ2-2
CDR3aa: CASSLGLAVTGELFF

v_gene: TRBV5-1
j_gene: TRBJ2-2
CDR3aa: CASSLGVGINTGELFF

v_gene: TRBV30
j_gene: TRBJ1-5
CDR3aa: CAWSLAVGQPQHF

v_gene: TRBV7-9
j_gene: TRBJ1-5
CDR3aa: CASSLIAGAEGSPQHF

v_gene: TRBV29-1
j_gene: TRBJ2-1
CDR3aa: CSVHSVAGEGNEQFF

v_gene: TRBV7-2
j_gene: TRBJ1-2
CDR3aa: CASSLGQQNYGYTF

v_gene: TRBV5-1
j_gene: TRBJ1-1
CDR3aa: CASSLGRAGTGLNTEAFF

v_gene: TRBV11-1
j_gene: TRBJ2-3
CDR3aa: CASSLIAAGTDTQYF

v_gene: TRBV6-5
j_gene: TRBJ1-6
CDR3aa: CASSYGADNSPLHF

v_gene: TRBV2
j_gene: TRBJ2-1
CDR3aa: CASSGAAGVPSSYNEQFF

v_gene: TRBV27
j_gene: TRBJ1-2
CDR3aa: CASSPDRKQGGYTF

v_gene: TRBV19
j_gene: TRBJ1-6
CDR3aa: CASSILPSGTFSPLHF

v_gene: TRBV5-1
j_gene: TRBJ2-7
CDR3aa: CASSTGLAGPLREQYF

v_gene: TRBV28
j_gene: TRBJ1-5
CDR3aa: CASSFRLGQGSQPQHF

v_gene: TRBV7-3
j_gene: TRBJ2-1
CDR3aa: CASSPTGTSNEQFF

v_gene: TRBV19
j_gene: TRBJ2-1
CDR3aa: CASSFLGNEQFF

v_gene: TRBV5-4
j_gene: TRBJ2-3
CDR3aa: CASSLGDTQYF

v_gene: TRBV6-1
j_gene: TRBJ2-7
CDR3aa: CASFQGGYEQYF

v_gene: TRBV7-2
j_gene: TRBJ1-3
CDR3aa: CASSQKAPNSGNTIYF

v_gene: TRBV7-2
j_gene: TRBJ1-1
CDR3aa: CASSPRTGAEAFF

v_gene: TRBV6-1
j_gene: TRBJ1-1
CDR3aa: CASSGTVSLNTEAFF

v_gene: TRBV28
j_gene: TRBJ2-4
CDR3aa: CASRPDRLAKNIQYF

v_gene: TRBV30
j_gene: TRBJ2-3
CDR3aa: CAWSIGEMQYF

v_gene: TRBV29-1
j_gene: TRBJ2-1
CDR3aa: CSVESRQGLDEQFF

v_gene: TRBV7-3
j_gene: TRBJ2-7
CDR3aa: CASSLGRDRVYEQYF

v_gene: TRBV4-3
j_gene: TRBJ2-3
CDR3aa: CASSQDFTGIPQYF

v_gene: TRBV19
j_gene: TRBJ2-1
CDR3aa: CASSWLASNEQFF

v_gene: TRBV6-5
j_gene: TRBJ1-1
CDR3aa: CASHRGTEAFF

v_gene: TRBV5-4
j_gene: TRBJ2-1
CDR3aa: CASSPIVRSVGDEQFF

v_gene: TRBV28
j_gene: TRBJ1-1
CDR3aa: CASSPTTGGNTEAFF

v_gene: TRBV6-5
j_gene: TRBJ1-3
CDR3aa: CASRRQGAGVNTIYF

v_gene: TRBV7-2
j_gene: TRBJ2-2
CDR3aa: CASSLGTGFKTGELFF

v_gene: TRBV19
j_gene: TRBJ1-6
CDR3aa: CASSILGTGGKNSPLHF